These 5 T cell receptor beta chains originate from one sample sequenced in a study of cytomegalovirus exposure and HLA in healthy donors (dated by TCRdb to 2016 to 2017). Library prep was done by the immunoSEQ multiplex PCR assay. For the multiplex PCR, a mixture combining 60 forward primers for TCR Vbeta segments and 13 reverse primers for TCR Jbeta segments was used. In TCRdb, the immuneACCESS table is reduced to in-frame sequences with V and J assigned. These tables do not hold every clone; where another copy was compared, an unresolved V gene accounts for under half, and the others remain unexplained. This sample lists about 86,000 clones; around 71% were detected once. Clones ranked in the top ten supply around 8% of the sample. The sample consisted of PBMCs. The receptors were gathered from a man aged 55 to 69 in good health and CMV-seronegative.

The chain recombines TRBV12-5 with TRBJ2-5; TRBD1 agrees at 8 bases. The CDR3 has 14 residues. With V trimmed by 6 bases and J by 4 bases, 7 bases remained unmatched. Looked up from germline, CDR1 is LGHNT and CDR2 is FRNRAP. The CDR3 sequence: CASGYGQGGETQYF. The CDR3 region has the DNA TGTGCTAGTGGCTACGGACAGGGAGGAGAGACCCAGTACTTC. The full variable domain, its missing parts supplied by reference TRBV12-5 and TRBJ2-5, is DARVTQTPRHKVTEMGQEVTMRCQPILGHNTVFWYRQTMMQGLELLAYFRNRAPLDDSGMPKDRFSAEMPDATLATLKIQPSEPRDSAVYFCASGYGQGGETQYFGPGTRLLVL.

The chain uses TRBV7-2 and TRBJ2-5; D call uncertain. Trimming shortened V by 1 base and J by 2 bases, and 8 bases separated the two germline ends. CDR1 SGHTA and CDR2 FQGNSA come from the germline V gene. The CDR3 has 14 residues. CDR3: CASSLGPLQETQYF. Here the CDR3 DNA reads TGTGCCAGCAGCTTAGGTCCTTTACAAGAGACCCAGTACTTC.

The chain carries TRBV6-1 and TRBJ1-5; no clear D. CDR1 and CDR2 (germline): MNHNS, SASEGT. The CDR3 is made up of 13 amino acids. Deletions cut 3 bases from V and 5 bases from J, with 8 bases between. DNA of the CDR3: TGTGCCAGCAGTGATTCACAGTATCAGCCCCAGCATTTT. This codes for CASSDSQYQPQHF.

The genes are TRBV5-4 and TRBJ2-2; 11 bases align to TRBD2. The J segment lost 4 bases and the V segment lost 3 bases, leaving 5 bases of the junction unmatched. Germline lookup yields CDR1 SGHNT and CDR2 YYREEE (reference sequence). The CDR3 totals 16 residues. CDR3 coding DNA: TGTGCCAGCAGCTCGGGGGGGACTAGCGGCACCGGGGAGCTGTTTTTT. Its protein is CASSSGGTSGTGELFF.

This clone was found once. The chain couples TRBV7-9 to TRBJ2-3; possible D gene TRBD1, 6 bases. The CDR3 consists of 15 residues. V lost 5 bases, J lost 1 base, and 13 bases lay in between. Germline loops: CDR1 SEHNR, CDR2 FQNEAQ (reference sequence). CDR3 in amino acids: CASSDRDKGTDTQYF. The CDR3 DNA is TGTGCCAGCAGCGACCGGGACAAAGGCACAGATACGCAGTATTTT.